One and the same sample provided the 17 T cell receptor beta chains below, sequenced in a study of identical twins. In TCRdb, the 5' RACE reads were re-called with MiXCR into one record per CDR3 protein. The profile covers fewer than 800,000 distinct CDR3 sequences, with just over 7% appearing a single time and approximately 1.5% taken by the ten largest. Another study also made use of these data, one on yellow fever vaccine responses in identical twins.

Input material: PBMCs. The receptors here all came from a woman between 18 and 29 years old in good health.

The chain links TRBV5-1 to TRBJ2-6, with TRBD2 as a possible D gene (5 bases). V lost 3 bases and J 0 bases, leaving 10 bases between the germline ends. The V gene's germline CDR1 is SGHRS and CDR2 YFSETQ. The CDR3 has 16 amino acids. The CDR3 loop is CASSSSAVSGANVLTF. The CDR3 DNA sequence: TGCGCCAGCAGCTCGTCAGCGGTCTCTGGGGCCAACGTCCTGACTTTC.

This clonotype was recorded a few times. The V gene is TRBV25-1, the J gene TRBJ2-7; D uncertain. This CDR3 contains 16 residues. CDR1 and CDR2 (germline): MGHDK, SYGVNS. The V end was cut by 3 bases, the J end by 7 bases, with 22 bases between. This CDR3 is CASSDSFTAPPWEQYF. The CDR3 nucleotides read TGTGCCAGCAGTGACTCTTTTACAGCCCCACCATGGGAGCAGTACTTC.

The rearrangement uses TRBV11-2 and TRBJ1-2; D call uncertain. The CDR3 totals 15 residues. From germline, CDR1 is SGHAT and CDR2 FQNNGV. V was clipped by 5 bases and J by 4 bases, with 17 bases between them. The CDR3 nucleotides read TGTGCCAGCAGCCTAAACTACCCCGCGGGCTATGGCTACACCTTC. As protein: CASSLNYPAGYGYTF.

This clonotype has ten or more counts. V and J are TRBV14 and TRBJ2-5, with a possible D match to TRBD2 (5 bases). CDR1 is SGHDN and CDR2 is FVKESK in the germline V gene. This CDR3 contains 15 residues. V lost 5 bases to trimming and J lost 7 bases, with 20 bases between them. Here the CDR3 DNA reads TGTGCCAGCAGCGTCCGGGCTAGCCGATTCGGGACCCAGTACTTC. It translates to CASSVRASRFGTQYF. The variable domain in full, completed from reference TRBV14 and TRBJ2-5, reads EAGVTQFPSHSVIEKGQTVTLRCDPISGHDNLYWYRRVMGKEIKFLLHFVKESKQDESGMPNNRFLAERTGGTYSTLKVQPAELEDSGVYFCASSVRASRFGTQYFGPGTRLLVL.

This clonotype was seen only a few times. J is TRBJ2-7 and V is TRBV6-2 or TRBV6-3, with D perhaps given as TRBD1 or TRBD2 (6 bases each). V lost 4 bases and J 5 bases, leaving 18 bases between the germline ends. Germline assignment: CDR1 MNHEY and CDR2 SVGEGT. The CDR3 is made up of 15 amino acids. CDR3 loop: CASSLGGTGPHEQYF. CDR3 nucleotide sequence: TGTGCCAGCAGTTTGGGGGGTACAGGGCCCCACGAGCAGTACTTC.

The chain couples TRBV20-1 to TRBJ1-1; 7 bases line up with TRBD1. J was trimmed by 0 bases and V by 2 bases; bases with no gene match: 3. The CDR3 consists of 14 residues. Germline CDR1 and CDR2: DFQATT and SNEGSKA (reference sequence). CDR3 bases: TGCAGTGCTAGATCCGGGACAGTGAACACTGAAGCTTTCTTT. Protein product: CSARSGTVNTEAFF.

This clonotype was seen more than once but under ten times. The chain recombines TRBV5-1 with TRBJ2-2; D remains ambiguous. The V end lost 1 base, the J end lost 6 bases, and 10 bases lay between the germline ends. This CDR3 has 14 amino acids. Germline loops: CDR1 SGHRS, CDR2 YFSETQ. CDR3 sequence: CASSLWTVAGELFF. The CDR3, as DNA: TGCGCCAGCAGCTTGTGGACGGTCGCCGGGGAGCTGTTTTTT.

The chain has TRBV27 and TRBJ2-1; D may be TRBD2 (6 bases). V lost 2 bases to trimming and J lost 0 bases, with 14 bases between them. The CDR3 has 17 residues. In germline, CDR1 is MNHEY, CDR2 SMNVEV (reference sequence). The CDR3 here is CASSLPSDGSSYNEQFF. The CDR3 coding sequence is TGTGCCAGCAGTTTACCAAGTGACGGGAGCTCCTACAATGAGCAGTTCTTC.

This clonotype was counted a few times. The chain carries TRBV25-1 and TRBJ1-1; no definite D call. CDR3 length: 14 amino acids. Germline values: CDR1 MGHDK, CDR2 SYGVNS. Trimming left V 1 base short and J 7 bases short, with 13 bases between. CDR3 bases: TGTGCCAGCAGTGAATTAAGCCCCCGGAGTGAAGCTTTCTTT. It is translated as CASSELSPRSEAFF.

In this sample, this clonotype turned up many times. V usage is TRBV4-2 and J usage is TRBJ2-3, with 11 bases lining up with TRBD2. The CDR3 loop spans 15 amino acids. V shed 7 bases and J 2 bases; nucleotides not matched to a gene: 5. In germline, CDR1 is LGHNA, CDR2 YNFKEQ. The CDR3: CASTLTSGDTDTQYF. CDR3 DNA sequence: TGTGCCAGCACCCTGACTAGCGGGGACACAGATACGCAGTATTTT.

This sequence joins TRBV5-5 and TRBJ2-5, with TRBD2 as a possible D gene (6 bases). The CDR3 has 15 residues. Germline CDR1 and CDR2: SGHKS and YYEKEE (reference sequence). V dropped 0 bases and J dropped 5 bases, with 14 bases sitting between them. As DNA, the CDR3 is TGTGCCAGCAGCTTGGGTCCGGGACGGGGGGAGACCCAGTACTTC. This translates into CASSLGPGRGETQYF. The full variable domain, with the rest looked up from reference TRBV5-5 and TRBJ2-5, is DAGVTQSPTHLIKTRGQQVTLRCSPISGHKSVSWYQQVLGQGPQFIFQYYEKEERGRGNFPDRFSARQFPNYSSELNVNALLLGDSALYLCASSLGPGRGETQYFGPGTRLLVL.

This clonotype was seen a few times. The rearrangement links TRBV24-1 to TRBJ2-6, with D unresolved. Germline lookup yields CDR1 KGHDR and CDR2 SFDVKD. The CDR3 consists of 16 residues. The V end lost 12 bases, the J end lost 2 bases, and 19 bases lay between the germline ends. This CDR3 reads CAVRRTKRPGANVLTF. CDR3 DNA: TGTGCCGTCCGTAGAACAAAACGTCCTGGGGCCAACGTCCTGACTTTC.

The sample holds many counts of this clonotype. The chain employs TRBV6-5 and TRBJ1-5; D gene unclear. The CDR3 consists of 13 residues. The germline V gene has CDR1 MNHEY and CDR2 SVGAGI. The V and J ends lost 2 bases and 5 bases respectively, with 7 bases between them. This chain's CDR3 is CASSYGRDQPQHF. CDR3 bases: TGTGCCAGCAGTTACGGAAGGGATCAGCCCCAGCATTTT.

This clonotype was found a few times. The CDR3 here is CATSDSGTGAGYTF. The CDR3 coding sequence is TGTGCCACCAGTGATTCAGGGACAGGGGCTGGCTACACCTTC. V and J are TRBV24-1 and TRBJ1-2, with 10 positions matching TRBD1. The length of the CDR3 is 14 residues. The V segment lost 2 bases and the J segment 7 bases; nucleotides outside the gene matches: 3. Germline V lookup: CDR1 KGHDR, CDR2 SFDVKD.

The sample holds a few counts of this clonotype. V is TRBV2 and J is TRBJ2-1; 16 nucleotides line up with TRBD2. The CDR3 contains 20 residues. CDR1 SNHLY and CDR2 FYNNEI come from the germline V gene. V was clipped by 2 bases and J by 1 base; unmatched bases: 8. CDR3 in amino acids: CASSEWWGLAGGRSYNEQFF. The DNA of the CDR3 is TGTGCCAGCAGTGAATGGTGGGGACTAGCGGGGGGGCGGTCCTACAATGAGCAGTTCTTC.

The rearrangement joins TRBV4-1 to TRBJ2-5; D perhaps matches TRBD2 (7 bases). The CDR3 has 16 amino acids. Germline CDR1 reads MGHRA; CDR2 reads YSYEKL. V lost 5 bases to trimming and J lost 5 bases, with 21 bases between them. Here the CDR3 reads CASSKGRGGPAETQYF. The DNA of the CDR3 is TGCGCCAGCAGCAAGGGGAGGGGGGGCCCGGCGGAGACCCAGTACTTC.

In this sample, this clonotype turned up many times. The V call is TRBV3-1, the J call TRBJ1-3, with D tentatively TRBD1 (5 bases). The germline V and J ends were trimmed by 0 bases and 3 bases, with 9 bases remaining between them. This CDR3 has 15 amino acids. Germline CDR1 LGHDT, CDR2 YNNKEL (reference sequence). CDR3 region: CASSQDGTGGNTIYF. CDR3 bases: TGTGCCAGCAGCCAAGATGGAACAGGTGGAAACACCATATATTTT.